This T cell receptor beta chain was profiled in a study of shared clonotypes between healthy human individuals. The sample holds one count of this clone. At the deep level, the assay was run. Clones were read by immunoSEQ multiplex PCR, and TCRdb kept only the in-frame ones, dropping some. This table holds around 1,100,000 clones, 70% to 85% found once. The CDR3 is 13 amino acids. Looked up from germline, CDR1 is ENHRY and CDR2 is SYGVKD. J lost 10 bases, V lost 3 bases, and 6 bases had no gene match. The chain couples TRBV10-3 to TRBJ2-1, with TRBD1 matching over 7 bases. Sequenced sample: memory CD4+ T cells from PBMCs. The subset is: CD45RA-negative fraction. The TCR sequence derives from a young man in good health. Some clones in this sample may be carry-over from other donors' samples. As DNA, the CDR3 is TGTGCCATCAGTGATCACAGGGGAAGGGAGCAGTTCTTC. This translates into CAISDHRGREQFF.